This T cell receptor (beta chain) was recovered during a study of blood T cell repertoires in COVID-19. In the study overall: Acute and convalescent COVID-19 samples came from the United States, Italy and Spain.

Some clones are missing from TCRdb's copy, which holds only in-frame ones; the method was immunoSEQ multiplex PCR. This table holds a few hundred thousand clones, 80% to 90% found once. V lost 8 bases, J lost 3 bases, and 11 bases lay in between. In germline, CDR1 is SNHLY, CDR2 FYNNEI. This CDR3 is built from 12 residues. The receptor was isolated from a woman aged 55-69 years with COVID-19, enrolled during active disease. Specimen: peripheral blood. The genes are TRBV2 and TRBJ2-7; perhaps TRBD1 as D (5 bases). The CDR3 here is CASPVTVYEQYF. For the CDR3, the DNA is TGTGCCAGCCCCGTGACAGTCTACGAGCAGTACTTC. Based on the CDR3 plus reference TRBV2 and TRBJ2-7, the full variable domain is EPEVTQTPSHQVTQMGQEVILRCVPISNHLYFYWYRQILGQKVEFLVSFYNNEISEKSEIFDDQFSVERPDGSNFTLKIRSTKLEDSAMYFCASPVTVYEQYFGPGTRLTVT.